The rows below give T cell receptor beta chains drawn from one sample of a study of control samples from healthy donors and cancer patients. The method was immunoSEQ multiplex PCR; TCRdb's version includes in-frame clones alone and lacks a portion of them. Among fewer than 90,000 clones listed, more than 75% were seen once. Sequenced input: blood. These receptors all come from a middle-aged man in good health. CDR3s include the opening cysteine and the closing phenylalanine or tryptophan. The D gene is left open where the match is weak. Clone size is given for some rows only: seen once, a few or many times, or a class if the clone is expanded.

j_gene: TRBJ1-6
abundance: once
d_gene: TRBD1
v_gene: TRBV5-4
CDR3aa: CASSISQGQDSPLHF
CDR3nt: TGTGCCAGCAGCATCTCACAGGGGCAGGATTCACCCCTCCACTTT

j_gene: TRBJ2-3
abundance: NA
d_gene: NA
v_gene: TRBV2
CDR3aa: CASSGLSTDTQYF
CDR3nt: TGTGCCAGCAGTGGATTGAGCACAGATACGCAGTATTTT

j_gene: TRBJ1-6
abundance: NA
d_gene: NA
v_gene: TRBV4-1
CDR3aa: CASSQVLISPLHF
CDR3nt: TGCGCCAGCAGCCAAGTTTTAATCTCACCCCTCCACTTT

j_gene: TRBJ1-1
abundance: NA
d_gene: NA
v_gene: TRBV29-1
CDR3aa: CSVLGTLRAFF
CDR3nt: TGCAGCGTTCTTGGGACGCTTCGAGCTTTCTTT

j_gene: TRBJ2-3
abundance: NA
d_gene: TRBD2
v_gene: TRBV5-1
CDR3aa: CASSLGREMITDTQYF
CDR3nt: TGCGCCAGCAGCTTAGGGCGGGAGATGATCACAGATACGCAGTATTTT

j_gene: TRBJ2-5
abundance: NA
d_gene: NA
v_gene: TRBV9
CDR3aa: CASSAAAASGQKETQYF
CDR3nt: TGTGCCAGCAGCGCCGCGGCGGCTAGCGGACAGAAAGAGACCCAGTACTTC

j_gene: TRBJ2-1
abundance: NA
d_gene: NA
v_gene: TRBV11-2
CDR3aa: CASSLEGVYNEQFF
CDR3nt: TGTGCCAGCAGCTTAGAGGGTGTATACAATGAGCAGTTCTTC

j_gene: TRBJ2-5
abundance: NA
d_gene: TRBD1
v_gene: TRBV5-4
CDR3aa: CASSKDREETQYF
CDR3nt: TGTGCCAGCAGCAAGGACAGGGAAGAGACCCAGTACTTC

j_gene: TRBJ2-7
abundance: NA
d_gene: NA
v_gene: TRBV9
CDR3aa: CASSVVDGAYEQYF
CDR3nt: TGTGCCAGCAGCGTAGTGGACGGAGCCTACGAGCAGTACTTC

j_gene: TRBJ1-2
abundance: once
d_gene: NA
v_gene: TRBV5-4
CDR3aa: CASSLGGVANYGYTF
CDR3nt: TGTGCCAGCAGCTTGGGTGGGGTAGCTAACTATGGCTACACCTTC

j_gene: TRBJ2-7
abundance: NA
d_gene: NA
v_gene: TRBV5-6
CDR3aa: CASSLVQRLTYEQYF
CDR3nt: TGTGCCAGCAGCTTGGTCCAAAGACTAACCTACGAGCAGTACTTC

j_gene: TRBJ2-5
abundance: NA
d_gene: NA
v_gene: TRBV5-1
CDR3aa: CASSSQGAETQYF
CDR3nt: TGCGCCAGCAGCTCACAGGGAGCGGAGACCCAGTACTTC

j_gene: TRBJ1-1
abundance: NA
d_gene: NA
v_gene: TRBV5-1
CDR3aa: CASSSRNTEAFF
CDR3nt: TGCGCCAGCAGCTCCCGGAACACTGAAGCTTTCTTT

j_gene: TRBJ1-2
abundance: NA
d_gene: TRBD1
v_gene: TRBV27
CDR3aa: CASSYLRGTFYGYTF
CDR3nt: TGTGCCAGCAGTTACCTCAGGGGGACCTTCTATGGCTACACCTTC

j_gene: TRBJ1-6
abundance: NA
d_gene: NA
v_gene: TRBV14
CDR3aa: CASSQEPQGSPLHF
CDR3nt: TGTGCCAGCAGCCAAGAACCCCAGGGTTCACCCCTCCACTTT

j_gene: TRBJ1-1
abundance: once
d_gene: TRBD1
v_gene: TRBV19
CDR3aa: CASSVQGVGTEAFF
CDR3nt: TGTGCCAGTAGTGTCCAGGGGGTTGGAACTGAAGCTTTCTTT

j_gene: TRBJ2-5
abundance: NA
d_gene: NA
v_gene: TRBV4-1
CDR3aa: CASSPTMGAGASQYF
CDR3nt: TGCGCCAGCAGCCCTACGATGGGGGCTGGAGCGTCCCAGTACTTC

j_gene: TRBJ2-7
abundance: NA
d_gene: NA
v_gene: TRBV5-4
CDR3aa: CASSLRQESYEQYF
CDR3nt: TGTGCCAGCAGCCTTCGACAGGAATCCTACGAGCAGTACTTC

j_gene: TRBJ2-2
abundance: NA
d_gene: TRBD2
v_gene: TRBV6-6
CDR3aa: CASRPSGRETGELFF
CDR3nt: TGTGCCAGCAGACCAAGCGGGAGAGAAACCGGGGAGCTGTTTTTT

j_gene: TRBJ1-4
abundance: once
d_gene: NA
v_gene: TRBV6-6
CDR3aa: CASRGPNEKLFF
CDR3nt: TGTGCCAGCAGGGGGCCTAATGAAAAACTGTTTTTT

j_gene: TRBJ2-7
abundance: NA
d_gene: TRBD2
v_gene: TRBV5-1
CDR3aa: CASSLGLAGGDEQYF
CDR3nt: TGCGCCAGCAGCTTGGGGCTAGCGGGAGGGGACGAGCAGTACTTC

j_gene: TRBJ1-3
abundance: NA
d_gene: NA
v_gene: TRBV7-2
CDR3aa: CASSSSSWSGNTIYF
CDR3nt: TGTGCCAGCAGCTCCTCGAGTTGGTCTGGAAACACCATATATTTT

j_gene: TRBJ1-2
abundance: NA
d_gene: NA
v_gene: TRBV6-6
CDR3aa: CASTGGGSRTGYTF
CDR3nt: TGTGCCAGCACCGGGGGAGGTTCTAGGACGGGCTACACCTTC

j_gene: TRBJ1-1
abundance: NA
d_gene: NA
v_gene: TRBV3-1/TRBV3-2
CDR3aa: CASSRRGGTEAFF
CDR3nt: TGTGCCAGCAGCCGAAGGGGAGGCACTGAAGCTTTCTTT

j_gene: TRBJ1-1
abundance: few
d_gene: NA
v_gene: TRBV29-1
CDR3aa: CSVEGQWGPEAFF
CDR3nt: TGCAGCGTTGAGGGACAATGGGGACCTGAAGCTTTCTTT

j_gene: TRBJ2-2
abundance: NA
d_gene: TRBD2
v_gene: TRBV24-1
CDR3aa: CATSDALAGGRSTGELFF
CDR3nt: TGTGCCACCAGTGATGCATTAGCGGGAGGGCGGAGCACCGGGGAGCTGTTTTTT

j_gene: TRBJ2-5
abundance: NA
d_gene: NA
v_gene: TRBV9
CDR3aa: CASSVGTAYQETQYF
CDR3nt: TGTGCCAGCAGCGTAGGGACAGCCTACCAAGAGACCCAGTACTTC

j_gene: TRBJ2-5
abundance: NA
d_gene: TRBD2
v_gene: TRBV18
CDR3aa: CASSLRSGGQETQYF
CDR3nt: TGTGCCAGCTCACTAAGGTCGGGGGGACAAGAGACCCAGTACTTC

j_gene: TRBJ2-1
abundance: NA
d_gene: NA
v_gene: TRBV4-1
CDR3aa: CASSQGTSRDNEQFF
CDR3nt: TGCGCCAGCAGCCAGGGGACGTCGCGGGACAATGAGCAGTTCTTC

j_gene: TRBJ1-2
abundance: NA
d_gene: TRBD1
v_gene: TRBV10-3
CDR3aa: CAITKTGGGGYTF
CDR3nt: TGTGCCATCACCAAGACAGGGGGCGGCGGCTACACCTTC

j_gene: TRBJ2-1
abundance: NA
d_gene: NA
v_gene: TRBV5-1
CDR3aa: CASSLTRGEVAWEQFF
CDR3nt: TGCGCCAGCAGCTTGACTCGCGGGGAAGTTGCGTGGGAGCAGTTCTTC

j_gene: TRBJ2-1
abundance: NA
d_gene: NA
v_gene: TRBV11-3
CDR3aa: CASSTAGDEQFF
CDR3nt: TGTGCCAGCAGCACAGCTGGGGATGAGCAGTTCTTC

j_gene: TRBJ2-1
abundance: once
d_gene: NA
v_gene: TRBV23-1
CDR3aa: CASSQSSRGEDNEQFF
CDR3nt: TGCGCCAGCAGTCAATCGTCCAGGGGTGAGGACAATGAGCAGTTCTTC

j_gene: TRBJ2-2
abundance: few
d_gene: TRBD2
v_gene: TRBV7-6
CDR3aa: CASSLGGTTITGELFF
CDR3nt: TGTGCCAGCAGCTTAGGTGGGACTACAATCACCGGGGAGCTGTTTTTT

j_gene: TRBJ1-2
abundance: few
d_gene: NA
v_gene: TRBV27
CDR3aa: CASSLSGYGYTF
CDR3nt: TGTGCCAGCAGTTTATCAGGCTATGGCTACACCTTC

j_gene: TRBJ1-2
abundance: NA
d_gene: TRBD1
v_gene: TRBV6-5
CDR3aa: CASSSTGGGYGYTF
CDR3nt: TGTGCCAGCAGTTCGACAGGGGGCGGCTATGGCTACACCTTC

j_gene: TRBJ1-2
abundance: once
d_gene: TRBD1
v_gene: TRBV29-1
CDR3aa: CSVGDRGDGYTF
CDR3nt: TGCAGCGTTGGGGACAGAGGGGATGGCTACACCTTC

j_gene: TRBJ1-2
abundance: NA
d_gene: NA
v_gene: TRBV29-1
CDR3aa: CSVEEQGGFGYTF
CDR3nt: TGCAGCGTTGAAGAGCAGGGTGGTTTTGGCTACACCTTC

j_gene: TRBJ1-1
abundance: NA
d_gene: NA
v_gene: TRBV30
CDR3aa: CCGGHMNTEAFF
CDR3nt: TGTTGCGGCGGACACATGAACACTGAAGCTTTCTTT

j_gene: TRBJ2-5
abundance: NA
d_gene: NA
v_gene: TRBV7-9
CDR3aa: CASSTDRRRGVGVTETQYF
CDR3nt: TGTGCCAGCAGCACCGACCGTCGAAGAGGAGTTGGCGTGACAGAGACCCAGTACTTC